This T cell receptor beta chain was found in a study of early T cells in non-severe SARS-CoV-2 infection (dated by TCRdb to about 2021). Looking at the study overall: Bulk RNA from unsorted whole blood was used for TCR sequencing, so alpha and beta chains could not be paired. What the research found in general, with its limitations: VDJdb matching was skewed toward anti-spike CD8 responses and likely underestimated virus-specific expansions, missing private and CD4 specificities.

Set within a cohort of healthcare workers in London, UK, this nested case-control study involved weekly PCR testing of nasopharyngeal swabs along with blood sampling. Healthcare workers were recruited during the week of the UK lockdown, between 23 and 31 March 2020, and followed weekly for up to about 15 weeks. Regarding this clonotype: Its antigen is not yet known. Base qualities are not recorded, but no much larger clone differs from it by a single base.

Libraries were constructed by 5' RACE. TCRdb names NextSeq 500 as the instrument used. To correct for sequencing error and PCR bias, the TCR library protocol tagged individual cDNA molecules with unique molecular identifiers. Both TCR alpha and beta chains were sequenced, and tight co-correlation was observed between alpha and beta sequence abundances in each sample. Per the authors' processing: V gene, J gene and CDR3 annotation of TCR sequences was performed with Decombinator V4. TCRs were defined as expanded if a significant change between any two time points was detected under a Poisson model with p below 0.0001. TCR abundances were normalised to the total number of TCRs sequenced per sample and expressed as counts per million. MAIT TCRs were defined by TRAV1-2 paired with TRAJ12, TRAJ20 or TRAJ33, and iNKT TCRs by TRAV10 paired with TRAJ18. VDJdb, accessed 1 November 2021, was searched for CMV, EBV and SARS-CoV-2 annotated TCRs, with TCRs annotated for multiple antigens excluded. TCRdb ran its own pipeline on the public reads, namely fastp trimming at Q25 and MiXCR clone calling, and kept in-frame beta chains. Entries that share a CDR3 protein sequence are merged under the most common genes and DNA. The V and J calls were not made by the authors but by TCRdb's processing. The sample table shows tens of thousands of distinct CDR3 sequences, and roughly 9% are seen once. In total, the top ten clones hold approximately 4% of the sample.

CDR1 and CDR2 are read off the germline V gene as SGHAT and FQNNGV. The CDR3 sequence holds 14 residues, the cysteine and phenylalanine included. Here the CDR3 DNA is all that survives: 42 bases in frame from base 1. V and J are truncated by 5 bases and 0 bases respectively, leaving an intervening sequence of 9 bases. The clonotype originates from an adult who was a healthcare worker with PCR-confirmed SARS-CoV-2 infection or an uninfected control (not recorded which). The specimen was whole blood, collected at baseline. The sequence is built from TRBV11-2 and TRBJ2-3, with no confident D gene call. The DNA sequence follows: TGTGCCAGCAGCCCCCAAGTAAGCACAGATACGCAGTATTTT. This codes for CASSPQVSTDTQYF.